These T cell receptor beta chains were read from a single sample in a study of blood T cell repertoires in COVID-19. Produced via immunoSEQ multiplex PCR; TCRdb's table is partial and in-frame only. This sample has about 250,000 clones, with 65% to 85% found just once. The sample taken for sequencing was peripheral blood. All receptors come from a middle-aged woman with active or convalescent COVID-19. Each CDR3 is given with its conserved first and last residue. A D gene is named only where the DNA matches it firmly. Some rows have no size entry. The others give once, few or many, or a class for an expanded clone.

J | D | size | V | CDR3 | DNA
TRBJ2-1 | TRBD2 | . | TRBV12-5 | CASGLGTSGSYNEQFF | TGTGCTAGTGGTTTGGGTACTAGCGGGAGCTACAATGAGCAGTTCTTC
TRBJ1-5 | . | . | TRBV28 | CASSSSTGYRRNQPQHF | TGTGCCAGCAGTTCCTCCACAGGGTATAGGCGCAATCAGCCCCAGCATTTT
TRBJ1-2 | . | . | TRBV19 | CATGVQGLRGYTF | TGTGCCACCGGAGTCCAGGGGCTGAGGGGCTACACCTTC
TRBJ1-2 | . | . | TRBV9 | CASSPGGNAYGYTF | TGTGCCAGCAGCCCCGGGGGGAACGCCTATGGCTACACCTTC
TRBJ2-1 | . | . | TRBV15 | CATSRSRQFLNEQFF | TGTGCCACCAGCAGATCGCGGCAGTTCCTCAATGAGCAGTTCTTC
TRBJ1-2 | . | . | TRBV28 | CASSFAGSGYTF | TGTGCCAGCAGTTTTGCGGGGTCCGGCTACACCTTC
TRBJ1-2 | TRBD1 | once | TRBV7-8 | CASSLVRSAGQAYGYTF | TGTGCCAGCAGCTTAGTTCGGTCCGCGGGACAGGCCTATGGCTACACCTTC
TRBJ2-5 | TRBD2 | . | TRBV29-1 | CSVGGLAELTQYF | TGCAGCGTTGGGGGACTAGCGGAGTTGACCCAGTACTTC
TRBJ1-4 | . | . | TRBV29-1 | CSVEVGGNEKLFF | TGCAGCGTTGAAGTGGGAGGGAACGAAAAACTGTTTTTT
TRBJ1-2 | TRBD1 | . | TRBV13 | CASSRGQGNGYTF | TGTGCCAGCAGCCGCGGACAGGGTAATGGCTACACCTTC
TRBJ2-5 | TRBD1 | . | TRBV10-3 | CAISESVQGGETQYF | TGTGCCATCAGTGAGTCCGTACAGGGGGGAGAGACCCAGTACTTC
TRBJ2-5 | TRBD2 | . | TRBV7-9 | CASSHSGGVAETQYF | TGTGCCAGCAGCCACAGCGGGGGGGTGGCAGAGACCCAGTACTTC
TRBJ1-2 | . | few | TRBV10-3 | CAISQGSANYGYTF | TGTGCCATCAGTCAGGGTTCCGCTAACTATGGCTACACCTTC
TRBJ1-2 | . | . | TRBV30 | CAWSVNPTDGYTF | TGTGCCTGGAGTGTCAACCCAACGGATGGCTACACCTTC
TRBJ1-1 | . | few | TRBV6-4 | CASSEGRGNTEAFF | TGTGCCAGCAGTGAAGGCAGGGGGAACACTGAAGCTTTCTTT
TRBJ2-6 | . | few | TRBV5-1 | CASSPDQYGDFNSGANVLTF | TGCGCCAGCAGCCCAGATCAGTACGGGGACTTCAACTCTGGGGCCAACGTCCTGACTTTC
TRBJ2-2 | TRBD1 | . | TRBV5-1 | CASSSRTGAKTGELFF | TGCGCCAGCAGCTCCCGGACAGGGGCAAAGACCGGGGAGCTGTTTTTT
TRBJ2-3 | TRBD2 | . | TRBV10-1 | CASSFSAGTSGGSTDTQYF | TGCGCCAGCAGTTTCTCGGCCGGGACTAGCGGGGGGTCGACAGATACGCAGTATTTT
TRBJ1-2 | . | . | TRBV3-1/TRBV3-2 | CASSQMAASNYGYTF | TGTGCCAGCAGCCAAATGGCGGCCTCTAACTATGGCTACACCTTC
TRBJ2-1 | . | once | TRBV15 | CATSRDPAGPTNYNEQFF | TGTGCCACCAGCAGAGATCCGGCGGGGCCAACTAACTACAATGAGCAGTTCTTC
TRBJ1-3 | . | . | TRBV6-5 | CASSPRVLETPNF | TGTGCCAGCAGTCCCAGGGTCCTGGAAACACCGAATTTT
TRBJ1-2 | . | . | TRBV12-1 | CASSFDGYGYTF | TGTGCCAGCAGCTTTGACGGGTATGGCTACACCTTC
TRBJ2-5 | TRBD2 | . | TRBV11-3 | CASSHRGSGGQETQYF | TGTGCCAGCAGCCACCGAGGTAGCGGGGGCCAAGAGACCCAGTACTTC
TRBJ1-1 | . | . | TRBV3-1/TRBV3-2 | CASSLGRALAEAFF | TGTGCCAGCAGCCTGGGCAGGGCCTTGGCTGAAGCTTTCTTT
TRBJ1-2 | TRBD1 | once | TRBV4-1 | CASSQEGTGWDYGYTF | TGCGCCAGCAGCCAAGAAGGGACAGGGTGGGACTATGGCTACACCTTC
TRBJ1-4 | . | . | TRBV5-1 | CASSLSGRVDEKLFF | TGCGCCAGCAGCTTGTCGGGCAGGGTGGATGAAAAACTGTTTTTT
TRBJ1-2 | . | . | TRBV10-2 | CASSESWARLSGYTF | TGCGCCAGCAGTGAGTCGTGGGCACGTCTCAGTGGCTACACCTTC
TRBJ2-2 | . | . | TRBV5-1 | CASTDPNTGELFF | TGCGCCAGTACAGACCCAAACACCGGGGAGCTGTTTTTT
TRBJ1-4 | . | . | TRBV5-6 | CASSFTGYEKLFF | TGTGCCAGCAGCTTTACAGGGTACGAAAAACTGTTTTTT
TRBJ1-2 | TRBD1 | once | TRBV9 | CASSPGQGYGYTF | TGTGCCAGCAGCCCAGGACAGGGGTATGGCTACACCTTC
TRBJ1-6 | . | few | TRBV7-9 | CASSLDGYANSPLHF | TGTGCCAGCAGCTTAGACGGTTACGCCAATTCACCCCTCCACTTT
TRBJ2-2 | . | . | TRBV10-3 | CAIKPASASNTGELFF | TGTGCCATCAAGCCCGCTTCCGCATCGAACACCGGGGAGCTGTTTTTT
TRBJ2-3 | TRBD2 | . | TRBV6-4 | CASSPSTSGGGDTQYF | TGTGCCAGCAGCCCCTCGACTAGCGGGGGAGGGGATACGCAGTATTTT
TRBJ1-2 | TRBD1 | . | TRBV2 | CASSELDRVNGYTF | TGTGCCAGCAGTGAATTGGACAGGGTTAATGGCTACACCTTC
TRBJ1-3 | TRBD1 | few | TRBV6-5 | CASSSDRGNTIYF | TGTGCCAGCAGTTCAGACAGGGGTAACACCATATATTTT
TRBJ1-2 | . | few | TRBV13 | CASSSTRDSYGYTF | TGTGCCAGCAGCTCGACCCGGGACTCCTATGGCTACACCTTC
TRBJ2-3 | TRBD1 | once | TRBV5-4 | CASSQGQGSADTQYF | TGTGCCAGCAGCCAGGGACAGGGGAGTGCAGATACGCAGTATTTT
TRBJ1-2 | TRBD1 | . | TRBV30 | CAWSVGTGGGYTF | TGTGCCTGGAGTGTAGGGACAGGGGGAGGCTACACCTTC
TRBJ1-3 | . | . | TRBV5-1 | CASSLVGSENTIYF | TGCGCCAGCAGCTTGGTCGGAAGCGAAAACACCATATATTTT
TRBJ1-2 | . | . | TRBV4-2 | CASSQDYRGSIRGYTF | TGTGCCAGCAGCCAAGATTATAGGGGAAGTATTAGAGGCTACACCTTC
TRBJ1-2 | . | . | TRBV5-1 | CASSFGILSYGYTF | TGCGCCAGCAGCTTCGGGATATTGAGCTATGGCTACACCTTC
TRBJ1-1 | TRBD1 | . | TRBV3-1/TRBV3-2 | CASSPRGQTNTEAFF | TGTGCCAGCAGTCCTCGGGGACAGACGAACACTGAAGCTTTCTTT
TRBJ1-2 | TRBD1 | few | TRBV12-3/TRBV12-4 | CASRPGTGSGYTF | TGTGCCAGCAGACCCGGGACAGGGTCCGGCTACACCTTC
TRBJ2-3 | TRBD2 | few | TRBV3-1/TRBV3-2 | CASSQRGGSTDTQYF | TGTGCCAGCAGCCAGCGCGGGGGGAGCACAGATACGCAGTATTTT
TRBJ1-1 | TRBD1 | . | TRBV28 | CASRRSGTVNTEAFF | TGTGCCAGCAGGCGCTCTGGGACAGTGAACACTGAAGCTTTCTTT
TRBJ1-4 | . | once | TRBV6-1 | CASIEPGATNEKLFF | TGTGCCAGCATTGAACCCGGGGCAACTAATGAAAAACTGTTTTTT
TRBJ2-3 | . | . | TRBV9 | CASKGATDTQYF | TGTGCCAGCAAAGGGGCTACAGATACGCAGTATTTT
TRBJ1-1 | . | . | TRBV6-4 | CASSEDTETEAFF | TGTGCCAGCAGTGAAGACACCGAAACTGAAGCTTTCTTT
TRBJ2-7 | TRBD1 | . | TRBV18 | CASSGQGTDEQYF | TGTGCCAGCTCGGGACAGGGAACCGACGAGCAGTACTTC
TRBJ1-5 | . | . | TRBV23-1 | CASSQPMPGANQPQHF | TGCGCCAGCAGTCAACCTATGCCAGGGGCGAATCAGCCCCAGCATTTT
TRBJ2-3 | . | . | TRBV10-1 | CASSGSGTDTQYF | TGCGCCAGCAGTGGCTCCGGGACAGATACGCAGTATTTT
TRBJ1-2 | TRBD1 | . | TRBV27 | CASSSLQGEMVGYTF | TGTGCCAGCAGCTCTTTACAGGGGGAAATGGTGGGCTACACCTTC